This T cell receptor (beta chain) was profiled in a study of chronic HIV infection and antiretroviral therapy. TCRdb analysed the 5' RACE reads with MiXCR anew, one entry per CDR3 protein. The table includes more than 40,000 distinct CDR3 sequences, 15% to 20% detected once. This CDR3 is 15 amino acids long. The ends lost 3 bases at V and 9 bases at J; junction bases unmatched: 6. Germline V gene sequence: CDR1 SGHRS, CDR2 YFSETQ. This chain uses TRBV5-1 with TRBJ2-3; 14 bases are shared with TRBD2. This receptor was identified in an adult who had HIV and had not received antiretroviral therapy, or was an uninfected healthy control (not recorded which). Sample: peripheral blood. The CDR3 is CASSSGTSGRRTQYF. The CDR3 DNA reads TGCGCCAGCAGCTCCGGGACTAGCGGGAGACGAACGCAGTATTTT.